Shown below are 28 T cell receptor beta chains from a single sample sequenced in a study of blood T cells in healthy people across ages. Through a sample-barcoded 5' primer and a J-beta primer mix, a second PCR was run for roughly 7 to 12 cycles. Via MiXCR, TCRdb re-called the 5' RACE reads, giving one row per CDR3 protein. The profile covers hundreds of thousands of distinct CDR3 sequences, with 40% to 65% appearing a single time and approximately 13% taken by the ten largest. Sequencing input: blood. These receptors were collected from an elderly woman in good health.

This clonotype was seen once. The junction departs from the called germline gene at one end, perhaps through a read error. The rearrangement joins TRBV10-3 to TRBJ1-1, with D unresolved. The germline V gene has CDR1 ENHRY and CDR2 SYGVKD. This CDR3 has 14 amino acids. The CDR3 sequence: CTISDWEGLTEAFF. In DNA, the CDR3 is TGTACCATCAGTGATTGGGAAGGGCTTACTGAAGCTTTCTTT.

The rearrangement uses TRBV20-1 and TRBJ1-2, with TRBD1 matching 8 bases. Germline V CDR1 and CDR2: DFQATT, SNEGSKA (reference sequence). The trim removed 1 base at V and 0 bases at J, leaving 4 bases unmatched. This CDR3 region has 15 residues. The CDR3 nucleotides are TGCAGTGCTAGAGGGTTGACAGGGGCTAACTATGGCTACACCTTC. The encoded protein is CSARGLTGANYGYTF.

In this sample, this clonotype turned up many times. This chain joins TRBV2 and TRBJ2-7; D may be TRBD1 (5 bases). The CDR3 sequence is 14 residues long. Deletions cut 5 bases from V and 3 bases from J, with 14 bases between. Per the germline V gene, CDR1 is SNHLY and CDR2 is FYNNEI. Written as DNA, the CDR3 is TGTGCCAGCAGTCCTCTTATACAGGTCTACGAGCAGTACTTC. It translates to CASSPLIQVYEQYF.

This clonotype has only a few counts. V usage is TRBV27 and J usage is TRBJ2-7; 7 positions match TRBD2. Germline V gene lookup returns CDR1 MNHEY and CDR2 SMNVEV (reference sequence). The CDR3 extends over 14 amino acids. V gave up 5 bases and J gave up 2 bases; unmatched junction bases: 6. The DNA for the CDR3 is TGTGCCAGCAGTGTGGCTAGCGGAGCCTACGAGCAGTACTTC. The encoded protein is CASSVASGAYEQYF.

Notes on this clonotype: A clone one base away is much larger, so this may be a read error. The CDR3 region has the DNA TGTGCCAGCAGAGACAGGCGGCGCAACTACGGGCAGTACTTC. Protein: CASRDRRRNYGQYF. This chain uses TRBV12-3 or TRBV12-4 with TRBJ2-7; tentative D call: TRBD1 (6 bases). The CDR3 covers 14 residues.

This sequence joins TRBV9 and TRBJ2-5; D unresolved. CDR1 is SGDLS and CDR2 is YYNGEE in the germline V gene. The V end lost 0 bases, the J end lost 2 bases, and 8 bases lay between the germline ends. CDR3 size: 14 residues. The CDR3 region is CASSVGVSQETQYF. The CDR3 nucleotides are TGTGCCAGCAGCGTAGGAGTTAGTCAAGAGACCCAGTACTTC.

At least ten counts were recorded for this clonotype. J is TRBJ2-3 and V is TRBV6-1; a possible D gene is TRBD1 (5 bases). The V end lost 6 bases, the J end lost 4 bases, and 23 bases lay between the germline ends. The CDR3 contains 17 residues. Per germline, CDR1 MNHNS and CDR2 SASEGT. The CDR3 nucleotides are TGTGCCAGCAGCTCAACGTTCCGGGCCCTGGGGCCAGATACGCAGTATTTT. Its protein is CASSSTFRALGPDTQYF.

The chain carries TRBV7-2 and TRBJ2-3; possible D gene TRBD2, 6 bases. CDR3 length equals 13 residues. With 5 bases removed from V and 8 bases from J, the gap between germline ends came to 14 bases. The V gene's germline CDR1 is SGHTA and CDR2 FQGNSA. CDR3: CTSSKTKEGTQYF. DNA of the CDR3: TGTACCAGCAGCAAGACCAAGGAGGGTACGCAGTATTTT.

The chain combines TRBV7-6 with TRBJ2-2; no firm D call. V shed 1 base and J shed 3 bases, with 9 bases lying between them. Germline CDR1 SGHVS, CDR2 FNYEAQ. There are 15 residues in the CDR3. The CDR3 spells CASSLDIRDTGELFF. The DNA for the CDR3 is TGTGCCAGCAGCTTAGATATCAGAGACACCGGGGAGCTGTTTTTT.

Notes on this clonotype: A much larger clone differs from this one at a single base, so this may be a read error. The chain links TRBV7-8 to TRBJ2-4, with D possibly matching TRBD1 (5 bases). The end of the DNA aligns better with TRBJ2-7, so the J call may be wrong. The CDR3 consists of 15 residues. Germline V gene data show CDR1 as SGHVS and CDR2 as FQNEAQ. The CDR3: CASSLWGGSGYEQYF. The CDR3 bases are TGTGCCAGCAGCTTATGGGGCGGTAGTGGGTACGAGCAGTACTTC.

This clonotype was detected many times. The CDR3 nucleotides are TGTGCCACCAGTGATTCCCCGCAAGAGACCCAGTACTTC. This encodes CATSDSPQETQYF. The chain uses TRBV24-1 and TRBJ2-5; no firm D call. Germline V gives CDR1 KGHDR, CDR2 SFDVKD. Trimming took off 2 bases at V and 2 bases at J, with 5 bases between the two ends. This CDR3 region has 13 residues.

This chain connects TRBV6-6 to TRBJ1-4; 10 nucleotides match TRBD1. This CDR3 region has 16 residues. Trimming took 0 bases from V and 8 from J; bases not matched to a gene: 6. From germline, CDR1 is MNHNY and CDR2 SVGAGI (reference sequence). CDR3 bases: TGTGCCAGCAGTTACTCTGAGGACAGGGGGGAAGAAAAACTGTTTTTT. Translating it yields CASSYSEDRGEEKLFF.

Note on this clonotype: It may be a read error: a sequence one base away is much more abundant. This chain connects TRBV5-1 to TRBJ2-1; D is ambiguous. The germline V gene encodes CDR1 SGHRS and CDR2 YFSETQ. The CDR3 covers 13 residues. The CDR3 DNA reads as TGCGCCAGCAGCTTCGCAGTCCAGAATGGGCAGTTCTTC. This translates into CASSFAVQNGQFF. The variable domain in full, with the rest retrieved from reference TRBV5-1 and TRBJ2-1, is KAGVTQTPRYLIKTRGQQVTLSCSPISGHRSVSWYQQTPGQGLQFLFEYFSETQRNKGNFPGRFSGRQFSNSRSEMNVSTLELGDSALYLCASSFAVQNGQFFGPGTRLTVL.

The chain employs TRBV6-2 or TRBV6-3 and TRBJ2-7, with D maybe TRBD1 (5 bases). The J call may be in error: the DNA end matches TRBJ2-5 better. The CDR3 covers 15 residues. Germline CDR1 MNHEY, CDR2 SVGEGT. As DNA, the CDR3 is TGTGCCAGCAGACCACGGACACGGAACGGTGAGACCCAGTACTTC. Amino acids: CASRPRTRNGETQYF.

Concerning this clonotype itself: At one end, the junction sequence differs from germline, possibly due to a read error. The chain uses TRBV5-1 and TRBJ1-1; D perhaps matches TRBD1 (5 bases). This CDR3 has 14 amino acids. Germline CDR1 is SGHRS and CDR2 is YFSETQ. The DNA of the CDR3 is TGCGCCAGCAGCTTGGGGGACCAGAACAGTGAAGCTTTCTTT. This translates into CASSLGDQNSEAFF.

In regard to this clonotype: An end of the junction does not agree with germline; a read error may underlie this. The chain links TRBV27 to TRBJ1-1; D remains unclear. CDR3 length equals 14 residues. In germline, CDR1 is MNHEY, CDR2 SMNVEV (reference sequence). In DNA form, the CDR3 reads TGTGCCAGCAGTGTATCGGTTGGTGCGACTGAAGCTTTCTTT. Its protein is CASSVSVGATEAFF.

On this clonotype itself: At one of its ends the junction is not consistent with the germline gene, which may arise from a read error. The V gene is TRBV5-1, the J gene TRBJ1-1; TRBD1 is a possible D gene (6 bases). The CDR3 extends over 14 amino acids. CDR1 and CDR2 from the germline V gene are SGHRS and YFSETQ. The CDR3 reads CAGSSGVVDTEAFF. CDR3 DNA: TGCGCCGGCAGCTCAGGGGTAGTGGACACTGAAGCTTTCTTT.

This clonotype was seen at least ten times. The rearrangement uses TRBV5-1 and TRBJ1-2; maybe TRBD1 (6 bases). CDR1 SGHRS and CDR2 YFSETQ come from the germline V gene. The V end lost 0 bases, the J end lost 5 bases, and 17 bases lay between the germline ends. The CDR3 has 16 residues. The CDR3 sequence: CASSLDRPTGMYGYTF. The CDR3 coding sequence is TGCGCCAGCAGCTTGGACCGTCCCACAGGGATGTATGGCTACACCTTC. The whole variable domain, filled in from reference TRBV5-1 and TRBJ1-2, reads KAGVTQTPRYLIKTRGQQVTLSCSPISGHRSVSWYQQTPGQGLQFLFEYFSETQRNKGNFPGRFSGRQFSNSRSEMNVSTLELGDSALYLCASSLDRPTGMYGYTFGSGTRLTVV.

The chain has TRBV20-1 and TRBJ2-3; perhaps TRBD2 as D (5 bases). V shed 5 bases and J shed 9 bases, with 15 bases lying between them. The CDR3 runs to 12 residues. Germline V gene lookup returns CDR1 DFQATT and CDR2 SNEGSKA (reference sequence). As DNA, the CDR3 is TGCAGTGCTGATGACGCGGGCGCGACGCAGTATTTT. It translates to CSADDAGATQYF.

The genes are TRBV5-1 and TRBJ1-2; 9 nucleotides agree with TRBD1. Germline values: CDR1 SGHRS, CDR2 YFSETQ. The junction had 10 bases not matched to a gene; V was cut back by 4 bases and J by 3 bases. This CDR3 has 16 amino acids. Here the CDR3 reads CASSIRTGEVHYGYTF. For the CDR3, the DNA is TGCGCCAGCAGCATTAGGACAGGGGAAGTCCACTATGGCTACACCTTC.

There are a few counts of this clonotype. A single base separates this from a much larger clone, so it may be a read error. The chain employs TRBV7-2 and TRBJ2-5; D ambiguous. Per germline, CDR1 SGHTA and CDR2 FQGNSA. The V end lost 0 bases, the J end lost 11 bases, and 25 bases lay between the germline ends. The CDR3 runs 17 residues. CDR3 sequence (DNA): TGTGCCAGCAGCTTAGCGGTACTAACCCTTACTTACAATGAGCAGTACTTC. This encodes CASSLAVLTLTYNEQYF.

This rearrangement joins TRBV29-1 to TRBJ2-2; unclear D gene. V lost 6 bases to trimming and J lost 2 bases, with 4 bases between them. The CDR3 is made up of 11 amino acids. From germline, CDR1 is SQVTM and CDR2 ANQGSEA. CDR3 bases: TGCAGCGTCCGAAACACCGGGGAGCTGTTTTTT. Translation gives CSVRNTGELFF.

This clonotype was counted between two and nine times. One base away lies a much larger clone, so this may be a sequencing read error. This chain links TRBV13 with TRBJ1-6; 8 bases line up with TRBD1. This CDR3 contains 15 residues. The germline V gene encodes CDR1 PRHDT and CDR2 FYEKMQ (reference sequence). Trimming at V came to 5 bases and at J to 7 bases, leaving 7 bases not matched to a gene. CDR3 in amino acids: CASSTRTGTNSPLHF. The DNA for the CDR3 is TGTGCCAGCAGCACTCGGACAGGGACAAATTCACCCCTCCACTTT.

The CDR3 DNA reads TGTGCCACCAGCAGAGATTGGAGAGATACGCAGTATTTT. Residues: CATSRDWRDTQYF. The chain carries TRBV15 and TRBJ2-3; D unresolved. Trimming removed 0 bases at V and 5 bases at J, with 6 bases between. The CDR3 runs to 13 residues. From germline, CDR1 is LNHNV and CDR2 YYDKDF (reference sequence). Full variable domain (outside the CDR3, taken from reference TRBV15 and TRBJ2-3): DAMVIQNPRYQVTQFGKPVTLSCSQTLNHNVMYWYQQKSSQAPKLLFHYYDKDFNNEADTPDNFQSRRPNTSFCFLDIRSPGLGDTAMYLCATSRDWRDTQYFGPGTRLTVL.

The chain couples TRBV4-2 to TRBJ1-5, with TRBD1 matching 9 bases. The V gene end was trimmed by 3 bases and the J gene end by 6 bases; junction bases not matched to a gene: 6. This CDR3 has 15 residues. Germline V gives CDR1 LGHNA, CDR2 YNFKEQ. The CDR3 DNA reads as TGTGCCAGCAGCCAGCCGGGACAGGGAGGTCAGCCCCAGCATTTT. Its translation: CASSQPGQGGQPQHF.

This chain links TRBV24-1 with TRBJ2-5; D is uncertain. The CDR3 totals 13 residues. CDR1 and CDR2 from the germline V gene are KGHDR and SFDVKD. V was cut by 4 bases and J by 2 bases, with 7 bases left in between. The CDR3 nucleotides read TGTGCCACCAGTGACGGCCCTCAAGAGACCCAGTACTTC. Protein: CATSDGPQETQYF.

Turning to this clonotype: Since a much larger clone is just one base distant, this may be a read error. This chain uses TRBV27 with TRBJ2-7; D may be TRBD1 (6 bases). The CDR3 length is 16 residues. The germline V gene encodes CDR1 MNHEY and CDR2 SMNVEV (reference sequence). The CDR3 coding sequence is TGTGCCAGCGGTTTGAGCAGGGGCATCAGATCCTACGAGCAGTACTTC. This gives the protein CASGLSRGIRSYEQYF.

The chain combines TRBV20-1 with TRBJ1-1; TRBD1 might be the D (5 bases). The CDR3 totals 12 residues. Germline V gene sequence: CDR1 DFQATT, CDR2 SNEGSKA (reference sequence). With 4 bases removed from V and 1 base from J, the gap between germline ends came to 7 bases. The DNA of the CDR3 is TGCAGTGCTACAGGGACGAACACTGAAGCTTTCTTT. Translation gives CSATGTNTEAFF.